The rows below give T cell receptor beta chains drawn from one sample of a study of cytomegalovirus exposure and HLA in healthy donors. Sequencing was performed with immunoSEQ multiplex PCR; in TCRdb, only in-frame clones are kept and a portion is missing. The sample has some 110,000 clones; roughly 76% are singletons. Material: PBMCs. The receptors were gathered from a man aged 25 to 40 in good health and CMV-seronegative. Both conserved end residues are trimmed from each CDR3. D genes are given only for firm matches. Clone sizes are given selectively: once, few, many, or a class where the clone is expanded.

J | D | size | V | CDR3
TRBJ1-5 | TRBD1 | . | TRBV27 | ASSSDRYSNQPQH
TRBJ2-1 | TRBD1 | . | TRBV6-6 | ASSLGQGDVNEQF
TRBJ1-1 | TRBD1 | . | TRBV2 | AISTGTTEAF
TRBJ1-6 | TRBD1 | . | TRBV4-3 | ASRDRGDSPLH
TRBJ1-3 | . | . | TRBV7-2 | ASSLGGGNSGNTIY
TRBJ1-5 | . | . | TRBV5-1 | ARSLTGRGNQPQH
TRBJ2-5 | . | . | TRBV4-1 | ASSGWTENLQETQY
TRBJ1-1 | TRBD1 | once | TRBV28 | ASSIPGQGGGTEAF
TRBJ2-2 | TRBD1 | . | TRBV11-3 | ASSLTGTGSTGELF
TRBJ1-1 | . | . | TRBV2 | ATSPAEGTEAF
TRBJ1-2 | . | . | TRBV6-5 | ASMETGNYGYT
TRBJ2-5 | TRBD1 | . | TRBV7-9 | ASSRIGQGTETQY
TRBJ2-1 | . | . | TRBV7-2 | ASSREYNEQF
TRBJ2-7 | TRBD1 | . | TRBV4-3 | ASSQLRTRGQGQY
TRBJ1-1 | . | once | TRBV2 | ASSGQTNTEAF
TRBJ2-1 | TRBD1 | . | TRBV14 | ASSPWDRVYNEQF
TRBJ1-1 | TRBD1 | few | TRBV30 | AWSSAMWRRDRGRSTEAF
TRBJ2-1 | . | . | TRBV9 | ASSVGAGFQF